This T cell receptor (beta chain) derives from a study of blood T cell repertoires in COVID-19. Study context: There were acute and convalescent COVID-19 samples, and they came from the United States, Italy and Spain. Nucleic acid was either cDNA or gDNA, and it came from T cells, B-cell-depleted T cells, or PBMCs.

Trimming at V came to 8 bases and at J to 6 bases, leaving 19 bases not matched to a gene. Germline V gene lookup returns CDR1 LGHDT and CDR2 YNNKEL (reference sequence). The CDR3 runs to 18 residues. In this sample, this clone turned up a few times. Study processing details: Estimation of nucleated cell counts relied on the amplification of reference gene primers. Assay used: immunoSEQ multiplex PCR; TCRdb lists only in-frame clones, some missing. V and J calls and clone size are given by that table; D and trimming were obtained from the DNA. The table has approximately 130,000 clones, around nine tenths seen once; the top ten hold 2% to 2.5%.

The sample consisted of peripheral blood. The chain carries TRBV3-1 (or the pseudogene TRBV3-2) and TRBJ2-3, with 11 bases lining up with TRBD2. The TCR sequence derives from a woman between 50 and 59 years old with acute or convalescent COVID-19. The CDR3 DNA is TGTGCCAGCCAAGGGGGAACTAGCGGGAGACCAGGGGCCGATACGCAGTATTTT. Translation gives CASQGGTSGRPGADTQYF.